The rows below give T cell receptor beta chains drawn from one sample of a study of blood T cell repertoires in COVID-19. Assay used: immunoSEQ multiplex PCR; TCRdb lists only in-frame clones, some missing. The top ten hold around 5% of the sample, which has 300,000 to 350,000 clones, 88% seen once. Specimen: PBMCs or T cells enriched from blood (not recorded which). The receptors derive from a man aged 25-40 years who had recovered from COVID-19. CDR3s include the opening cysteine and the closing phenylalanine or tryptophan. The order of the fields is J gene, V gene, clone size, D gene, CDR3 DNA, CDR3 protein. D genes are given only for firm matches. The listing skips clone size in some rows; elsewhere it reads once, few, many or a size class.

TRBJ2-7 TRBV2 . . TGTGCCAGCACCCTAGGACAAGTTAATGGGCAGTACTTC CASTLGQVNGQYF
TRBJ2-7 TRBV11-2 . TRBD1 TGTGCCAGCAGCTCGTTCTCTGTGGACAGGTCCTACGAGCAGTACTTC CASSSFSVDRSYEQYF
TRBJ2-7 TRBV27 . . TGTGCCAGCAGTTTTGCCTCCGGCTACGAGCAGTACTTC CASSFASGYEQYF
TRBJ1-6 TRBV3-1/TRBV3-2 . . TGTGCCAGCAGCCCCGGGGCGGGGGATTCACCCCTCCACTTT CASSPGAGDSPLHF
TRBJ2-7 TRBV6-5 . . TGTGCCAGCAGTTATGGCGACAGCCTCCGCTTCTTAGACTTC CASSYGDSLRFLDF
TRBJ2-1 TRBV27 . . TGTGCCAGCAGTTTACGCACAGAGACGTTCGATGAGCAGTTCTTC CASSLRTETFDEQFF
TRBJ2-1 TRBV24-1 once . TGTGCCACCAGTGAGGGGCATGAGCAGTTCTTC CATSEGHEQFF
TRBJ2-5 TRBV5-1 . TRBD1 TGCGCCAGCAGCTGGACAGGGGGCTGGGAGACCCAGTACTTC CASSWTGGWETQYF
TRBJ2-1 TRBV18 . TRBD2 TGTGCCAGCTCACCAATTATTAGCGGGGGAGGAGGCCAGAATGAGCAGTTCTTC CASSPIISGGGGQNEQFF
TRBJ2-2 TRBV3-1/TRBV3-2 . . TGTGCCAGCAGCCACTTACTACAGGGACCCAACACCGGGGAGCTGTTTTTT CASSHLLQGPNTGELFF
TRBJ2-3 TRBV7-9 . . TGTGCCAGCAGCCCCGGGGTTTTTGGGGATACGCAGTATTTT CASSPGVFGDTQYF
TRBJ1-1 TRBV12-3/TRBV12-4 . . TGTGCCAGCAGCCACAACAGGGAAACTGAAGCTTTCTTT CASSHNRETEAFF
TRBJ2-1 TRBV27 . . TGTGCCAGCAGTTTATCGGGGGCCTCCTACAATGAGCAGTTCTTC CASSLSGASYNEQFF
TRBJ2-7 TRBV7-9 once TRBD1 TGTGCCAGCAGCTTAAGGGACAGGTTCTACGAGCAGTACTTC CASSLRDRFYEQYF
TRBJ2-3 TRBV3-1/TRBV3-2 . . TGTGCCAGCAGCCAAGAAAACGCGCTCGCAGATACGCAGTATTTT CASSQENALADTQYF
TRBJ2-7 TRBV4-2 . . TGTGCCAGCAGCCAACCGCCCGAGGGCGAGCAGTACTTC CASSQPPEGEQYF
TRBJ1-1 TRBV4-1 . . TGCGCCAGCAGCCAAGGTGTCGGGGAAGCTTTCTTT CASSQGVGEAFF
TRBJ1-3 TRBV9 . TRBD1 TGTGCCAGCAGCACGTCAGGGACAGGGGGAAACACCATATATTTT CASSTSGTGGNTIYF
TRBJ2-6 TRBV10-3 . TRBD1 TGTGCCATCAGTGACATAGCGGGACAGGGGAACTCTGGGGCCAACGTCCTGACTTTC CAISDIAGQGNSGANVLTF
TRBJ1-1 TRBV4-1 . TRBD1 TGCGCCAGCAGCCAAGGTCCCGGGACAGGTCTTGAAGCTTTCTTT CASSQGPGTGLEAFF
TRBJ1-4 TRBV7-9 few . TGTGCCAGCAGCATGACTGGCGGGTCTAATGAAAAACTGTTTTTT CASSMTGGSNEKLFF
TRBJ2-2 TRBV3-1/TRBV3-2 . . TGTGCCAGCAGCCAAGCTGGTCTAGCCGGGGAGCTGTTTTTT CASSQAGLAGELFF
TRBJ2-5 TRBV4-2 . . TGTGCCAGCTCAGACTATCAAGAGACCCAGTACTTC CASSDYQETQYF
TRBJ1-5 TRBV28 . TRBD1 TGTGCCAGCAGCTCCTCCGGGACAGGGGGTACCAATCAGCCCCAGCATTTT CASSSSGTGGTNQPQHF
TRBJ2-5 TRBV6-5 . TRBD1 TGTGCCAGCAGAGTGGACAGGGGGCTGGGAGAGACCCAGTACTTC CASRVDRGLGETQYF
TRBJ1-6 TRBV19 . TRBD1 TGTGCCAGTAGACTACAGGGGTATAATTCACCCCTCCACTTT CASRLQGYNSPLHF
TRBJ1-5 TRBV7-8 . . TGTGCCAGCAGCCCGAGCAGGGGAACACAGCCCCAGCATTTT CASSPSRGTQPQHF
TRBJ1-6 TRBV5-1 . . TGCGCCAGCAGCTTGGAAGGGCAGGGAGGTTCACCCCTCCACTTT CASSLEGQGGSPLHF
TRBJ1-3 TRBV6-5 . . TGTGCCAGCAGTAGCCCCTCTGGAAACACCATATATTTT CASSSPSGNTIYF
TRBJ1-2 TRBV28 . . TGTGCCAGCAGTGCCGCCGTACCCGGGTTCTACACCTTC CASSAAVPGFYTF
TRBJ1-5 TRBV19 . TRBD1 TGTGCCAGTGTAAGGGACAGCTATAGCAATCAGCCCCAGCATTTT CASVRDSYSNQPQHF
TRBJ1-6 TRBV6-1 . . TGTGCCAGCAGTGAACAGGGGTATCTATCACCCCTCCACTTT CASSEQGYLSPLHF
TRBJ2-3 TRBV15 . . TGTGCCACCAGCAGAGATAAAAATACGCAGTATTTT CATSRDKNTQYF
TRBJ1-5 TRBV2 . . TGTGCCAGCAGTTCGGGACAAATTGGCAATCAGCCCCAGCATTTT CASSSGQIGNQPQHF
TRBJ2-3 TRBV28 once . TGTGCCAGCAGTTTGAGGACAGAAGCGGATACGCAGTATTTT CASSLRTEADTQYF
TRBJ1-1 TRBV5-1 . . TGCGCCAGCAGCCCGGTGGGGGCTGATGCTGAAGCTTTCTTT CASSPVGADAEAFF
TRBJ1-5 TRBV6-5 . TRBD1 TGTGCCAGCAGTTACGGGCAGGGGGGCAATCAGCCCCAGCATTTT CASSYGQGGNQPQHF
TRBJ1-2 TRBV4-1 . . TGCGCCAGCAGCCATACAGGTATCTATGGCTACACCTTC CASSHTGIYGYTF
TRBJ1-5 TRBV27 . . TGTGCCAGCAGTTTAATCGGTGGCAATCAGCCCCAGCATTTT CASSLIGGNQPQHF
TRBJ1-6 TRBV7-3 . . TGTGCCAGCAGCTTGTTGGACAAAAATTCACCCCTCCACTTT CASSLLDKNSPLHF
TRBJ1-2 TRBV19 once . TGTGCCAGTAGTATAGATTGGGGGCCGGATGGCTACACCTTC CASSIDWGPDGYTF